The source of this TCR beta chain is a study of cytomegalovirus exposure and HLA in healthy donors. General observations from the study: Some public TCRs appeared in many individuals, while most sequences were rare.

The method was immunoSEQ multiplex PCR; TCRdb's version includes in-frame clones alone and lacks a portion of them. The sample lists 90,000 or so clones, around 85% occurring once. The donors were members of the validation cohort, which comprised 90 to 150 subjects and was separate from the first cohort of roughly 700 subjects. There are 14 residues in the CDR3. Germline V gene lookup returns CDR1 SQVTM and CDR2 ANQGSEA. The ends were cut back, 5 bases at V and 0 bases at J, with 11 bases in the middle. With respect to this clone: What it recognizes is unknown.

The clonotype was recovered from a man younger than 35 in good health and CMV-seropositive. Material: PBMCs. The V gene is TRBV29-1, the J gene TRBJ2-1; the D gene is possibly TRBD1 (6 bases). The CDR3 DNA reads TGCAGCGTTCTGGACAGAAACTCCTACAATGAGCAGTTCTTC. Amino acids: CSVLDRNSYNEQFF.